This entry lists 13 T cell receptor beta chains sequenced from one sample in a study of blood T cells in healthy people across ages (dated by TCRdb to between 2014 and 2016). To prepare the library, 5' RACE was applied. Sequenced using an Illumina HiSeq 2500. A second PCR of about 7 to 12 cycles was run with a J-beta primer mix and a sample-barcoded 5' primer. Using fastp at Q25 and MiXCR, TCRdb reprocessed the public reads and kept productive beta chains. Rows are unified per CDR3 protein, each entry keeping the most common DNA and genes. The sample table holds 800,000 to 950,000 distinct CDR3 sequences, of which 25% to 35% were seen once. The ten largest clonotypes hold roughly 10% of the sample. These sequences were also reported in another study, on T cells of mothers and their children.

Sequenced sample: blood. These receptors were obtained from a woman aged 40 to 50 in good health.

This clonotype was counted ten times or more. The chain employs TRBV5-6 and TRBJ2-5; 7 nucleotides line up with TRBD1. V dropped 5 bases and J dropped 1; count of bases not matched to a gene: 11. This CDR3 spans 16 amino acids. Germline values: CDR1 SGHDT, CDR2 YYEEEE. The CDR3 sequence is CASSQIRDSPQETQYF. The CDR3 bases are TGTGCCAGCAGTCAGATCCGGGACAGTCCCCAAGAGACCCAGTACTTC.

This clonotype was recorded a few times. V is TRBV28 and J is TRBJ2-7; TRBD2 matches 11 bases. After removal of 3 bases from V and 5 bases from J, the junction contained 3 bases not matched to a gene. Germline assignment: CDR1 MDHEN and CDR2 SYDVKM. This CDR3 comprises 14 residues. This CDR3 reads CASSFLAGGDEQYF. CDR3 nucleotide sequence: TGTGCCAGCAGTTTTCTAGCGGGGGGCGACGAGCAGTACTTC.

As concerns this clonotype: A much larger clone sits a single nucleotide away, making a read error possible. The chain has TRBV5-1 and TRBJ2-6; no clear D gene. This CDR3 spans 13 amino acids. The V and J ends lost 6 bases and 2 bases respectively, with 6 bases between them. Per the germline V gene, CDR1 is SGHRS and CDR2 is YFSETQ. Here the CDR3 reads CASTPPGANVLTF. The DNA for the CDR3 is TGCGCCAGCACGCCTCCTGGGGCCAACGTCCTGACTTTC.

This clonotype occurred a few times. The chain links TRBV6-1 to TRBJ2-3; TRBD1 agrees at 9 bases. This CDR3 has 12 amino acids. With 6 bases clipped from V and 8 bases from J, the junction kept 3 bases outside the gene matches. Germline V gene data show CDR1 as MNHNS and CDR2 as SASEGT. In nucleotides, the CDR3 is TGTGCCAGCAGACAGACAGGGGGTACGCAGTATTTT. Amino acid sequence: CASRQTGGTQYF.

This clonotype appeared many times. The V gene is TRBV5-1, the J gene TRBJ2-1, with 8 nucleotides matching TRBD1. The V segment lost 4 bases and the J segment 3 bases; nucleotides outside the gene matches: 6. Germline V CDR1 and CDR2: SGHRS, YFSETQ. This CDR3 is built from 15 residues. The CDR3 region is CASSLTGENYNEQFF. In nucleotides, the CDR3 is TGCGCCAGCAGCCTGACAGGGGAGAACTACAATGAGCAGTTCTTC.

This clonotype has just a few counts. This sequence joins TRBV5-1 and TRBJ1-5, with 7 bases identical to TRBD1. Germline CDR1 and CDR2: SGHRS and YFSETQ. After removal of 4 bases from V and 2 bases from J, the junction contained 9 bases not matched to a gene. The CDR3 consists of 16 residues. The CDR3 spells CASSPGEGAGNQPQHF. CDR3 in DNA: TGCGCCAGCAGCCCGGGTGAGGGGGCAGGCAATCAGCCCCAGCATTTT.

As concerns this clonotype: An end of the junction does not agree with germline; a read error may underlie this. The CDR3 nucleotides read TGCGCCAGCAGCCCCCGTCCGGTGAATTCACCCCTCCACTTT. Translating gives CASSPRPVNSPLHF. The gene calls are TRBV9 and TRBJ1-6, with no clear D. Per the germline V gene, CDR1 is SGDLS and CDR2 is YYNGEE. The CDR3 totals 14 residues.

As for this clonotype: Being one base from a much bigger clone, this may be a read error. The chain is built from TRBV20-1 and TRBJ2-5; 7 bases map to TRBD1. CDR3 size: 14 residues. Per the germline V gene, CDR1 is DFQATT and CDR2 is SNEGSKA (reference sequence). CDR3 amino acids: CSASPQGRGEAQYF. CDR3 DNA sequence: TGCAGTGCTAGTCCACAGGGGCGCGGAGAGGCCCAGTACTTC.

Only a few counts were recorded for this clonotype. This rearrangement joins TRBV20-1 to TRBJ2-5, with 10 bases lining up with TRBD2. Losses at the gene ends were 2 bases for V and 9 bases for J; bases not matched to a gene: 9. This CDR3 spans 14 amino acids. Germline loops: CDR1 DFQATT, CDR2 SNEGSKA (reference sequence). CDR3 nucleotide sequence: TGCAGTGCTAGAATGGTAGCGGGGGGCCCGGCCCAGTACTTC. The encoded protein is CSARMVAGGPAQYF.

The genes are TRBV19 and TRBJ1-6, with 8 positions matching TRBD1. CDR3 size: 14 residues. Germline CDR1 and CDR2: LNHDA and SQIVND (reference sequence). After removal of 6 bases from V and 7 bases from J, the junction contained 5 bases not matched to a gene. The CDR3 DNA sequence: TGTGCCAGTAGGACGACAGGGGAGAATTCACCCCTCCACTTT. It translates to CASRTTGENSPLHF.

This clonotype was seen many times. The V gene is TRBV6-5, the J gene TRBJ2-1; possibly TRBD1 or TRBD2 for D (5 bases each). The germline V gene encodes CDR1 MNHEY and CDR2 SVGAGI. The CDR3 is 14 residues long. In DNA form, the CDR3 reads TGTGCAACAACGGGGCGAGGGGTGTACAATGAGCAGTTCTTC. It encodes CATTGRGVYNEQFF.

The V gene is TRBV6-5, the J gene TRBJ1-2; weak D call: TRBD1 (5 bases). Trimming took off 0 bases at V and 7 bases at J, with 18 bases between the two ends. The CDR3 sequence is 16 residues long. Germline V lookup: CDR1 MNHEY, CDR2 SVGAGI. CDR3 coding DNA: TGTGCCAGCAGTTACTCGCGGCGGCGGGGCCGCGGTGGCTACACCTTC. It specifies CASSYSRRRGRGGYTF.

The chain carries TRBV24-1 and TRBJ2-5, with D unresolved. CDR1 KGHDR and CDR2 SFDVKD come from the germline V gene. This CDR3 has 15 amino acids. With 2 bases removed from V and 5 bases from J, the gap between germline ends came to 14 bases. CDR3: CATSDYTEVGETQYF. CDR3 in DNA: TGTGCCACCAGTGATTATACGGAAGTGGGGGAGACCCAGTACTTC.